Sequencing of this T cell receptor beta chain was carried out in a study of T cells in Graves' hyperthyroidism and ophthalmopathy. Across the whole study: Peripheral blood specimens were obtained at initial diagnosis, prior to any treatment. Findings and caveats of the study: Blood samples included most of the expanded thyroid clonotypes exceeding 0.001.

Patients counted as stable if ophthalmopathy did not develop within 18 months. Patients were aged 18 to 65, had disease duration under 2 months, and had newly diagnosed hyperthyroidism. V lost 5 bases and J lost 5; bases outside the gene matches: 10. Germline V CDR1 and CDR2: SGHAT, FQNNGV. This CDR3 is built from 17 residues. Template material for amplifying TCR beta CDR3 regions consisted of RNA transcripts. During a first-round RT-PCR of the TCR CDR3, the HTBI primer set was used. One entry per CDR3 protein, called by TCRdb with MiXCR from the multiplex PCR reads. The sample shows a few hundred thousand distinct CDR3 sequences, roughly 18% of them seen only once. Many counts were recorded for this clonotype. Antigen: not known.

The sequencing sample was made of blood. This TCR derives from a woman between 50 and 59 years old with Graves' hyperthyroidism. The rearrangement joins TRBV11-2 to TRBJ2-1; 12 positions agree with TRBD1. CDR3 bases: TGTGCCAGCAGCCACGGGACAGGGGGCCTACGGGACAATGAGCAGTTCTTC. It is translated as CASSHGTGGLRDNEQFF.